The 17 T cell receptor beta chains reported below all come from one sample, sequenced in a study of cytomegalovirus exposure and HLA in healthy donors. TCRdb's copy holds only in-frame clones and misses some; the assay was immunoSEQ multiplex PCR. The data hold approximately 90,000 clones, with roughly 92% observed a single time. The sequencing input was PBMCs. Receptors were obtained from a woman in her thirties in good health and CMV-seropositive.

The J gene is TRBJ2-7, the V gene TRBV15, with 9 bases matching TRBD2. V lost 0 bases and J lost 2; bases outside the gene matches: 2. Germline CDR1 and CDR2: LNHNV and YYDKDF (reference sequence). The CDR3 runs to 15 residues. CDR3 sequence reads: CATSRDAGGPYEQYF. Written as DNA, the CDR3 is TGTGCCACCAGCAGAGATGCGGGAGGGCCCTACGAGCAGTACTTC.

V usage is TRBV5-1 and J usage is TRBJ2-1, with 13 positions matching TRBD2. The CDR3 runs 16 residues. The ends lost 4 bases at V and 8 bases at J; junction bases unmatched: 9. Germline loops: CDR1 SGHRS, CDR2 YFSETQ. The CDR3 protein is CASSQGLAGDQDEQFF. The DNA for the CDR3 is TGCGCCAGCAGCCAAGGACTAGCGGGAGATCAAGATGAGCAGTTCTTC. Full variable domain (missing parts from reference TRBV5-1 and TRBJ2-1): KAGVTQTPRYLIKTRGQQVTLSCSPISGHRSVSWYQQTPGQGLQFLFEYFSETQRNKGNFPGRFSGRQFSNSRSEMNVSTLELGDSALYLCASSQGLAGDQDEQFFGPGTRLTVL.

This clone was found once. The chain is built from TRBV5-1 and TRBJ2-5; D uncertain. Germline CDR1 is SGHRS and CDR2 is YFSETQ. V was pared by 0 bases and J by 5 bases, with 5 bases between. The CDR3 contains 12 residues. In DNA form, the CDR3 reads TGCGCCAGCAGCTTGGCCATGGAGACCCAGTACTTC. Its protein product is CASSLAMETQYF.

The rearrangement links TRBV14 to TRBJ2-1; 7 nucleotides line up with TRBD2. The CDR3 loop spans 15 amino acids. Germline V gene data show CDR1 as SGHDN and CDR2 as FVKESK. V lost 1 base to trimming and J lost 7 bases; unmatched junction nucleotides: 7. The CDR3 sequence: CASSQGGSKENEQFF. The CDR3 coding sequence is TGTGCCAGCAGCCAAGGCGGGAGTAAGGAGAATGAGCAGTTCTTC.

The V call is TRBV5-4, the J call TRBJ1-1; 7 bases line up with TRBD1. The CDR3 has 14 amino acids. From germline, CDR1 is SGHNT and CDR2 YYREEE (reference sequence). The junction had 5 bases not matched to a gene; V was cut back by 3 bases and J by 3 bases. As DNA, the CDR3 is TGTGCCAGCAGCTCGGGACAGAGCTACACTGAAGCTTTCTTT. Protein sequence: CASSSGQSYTEAFF.

This rearrangement joins TRBV4-2 to TRBJ1-2, with 8 bases matching TRBD1. Germline CDR1 reads LGHNA; CDR2 reads YNFKEQ. V lost 6 bases, J lost 7 bases, and 7 bases stayed unmatched. The CDR3 sequence is 13 residues long. The CDR3 sequence: CASRGRTGSGYTF. The CDR3 bases are TGTGCCAGCAGAGGCCGGACAGGGTCTGGCTACACCTTC.

J is TRBJ1-1 and V is TRBV5-1; D call uncertain. V was clipped by 1 base and J by 1 base, with 5 bases between them. This CDR3 has 13 residues. The germline CDR1 and CDR2 sequences are SGHRS and YFSETQ. CDR3 in amino acids: CASSLRGNTEAFF. CDR3 nucleotides: TGCGCCAGCAGCTTGCGAGGGAACACTGAAGCTTTCTTT.

The rearrangement links TRBV30 to TRBJ1-5; no clear D gene. Germline lookup yields CDR1 GTSNPN and CDR2 SVGIG (reference sequence). V was trimmed by 2 bases and J by 0 bases, leaving 11 bases between them. CDR3 length: 15 amino acids. The CDR3: CAWSRGQHSNQPQHF. The CDR3 region has the DNA TGTGCCTGGAGTAGAGGCCAACATAGCAATCAGCCCCAGCATTTT. The full variable domain, with the rest looked up from reference TRBV30 and TRBJ1-5, is SQTIHQWPATLVQPVGSPLSLECTVEGTSNPNLYWYRQAAGRGLQLLFYSVGIGQISSEVPQNLSASRPQDRQFILSSKKLLLSDSGFYLCAWSRGQHSNQPQHFGDGTRLSIL.

This clone was found a few times. The chain links TRBV30 to TRBJ1-2; 7 bases fit TRBD1. The V and J ends lost 3 bases and 4 bases, in that order; junction bases with no gene match: 5. The CDR3 is made up of 13 amino acids. The germline V gene encodes CDR1 GTSNPN and CDR2 SVGIG (reference sequence). The CDR3 region is CAWSNRGTYGYTF. CDR3 nucleotide sequence: TGTGCCTGGAGCAACAGGGGCACCTATGGCTACACCTTC.

This clone came up once. The rearrangement links TRBV11-2 to TRBJ2-3; D not resolved. Germline V gives CDR1 SGHAT, CDR2 FQNNGV. The CDR3 covers 14 residues. V was cut by 5 bases and J by 4 bases, with 13 bases left in between. CDR3 loop: CASSASFEADTQYF. As DNA, the CDR3 is TGTGCCAGCAGCGCGTCGTTCGAGGCAGATACGCAGTATTTT.

This chain joins TRBV28 and TRBJ1-1, with 8 bases identical to TRBD1. This CDR3 comprises 18 residues. Germline CDR1 is MDHEN and CDR2 is SYDVKM. The junction had 25 bases not matched to a gene; V was cut back by 5 bases and J by 11 bases. In DNA form, the CDR3 reads TGTGCCAGCAGTCCGACAGGGGTTGTAGGGGAACCTCGAGGGATCGCTTTCTTT. This gives the protein CASSPTGVVGEPRGIAFF.

The chain couples TRBV28 to TRBJ1-5, with D possibly being TRBD1 (5 bases). The CDR3 spans 14 residues. The germline V and J ends were trimmed by 6 bases and 0 bases, with 9 bases remaining between them. Germline CDR1 is MDHEN and CDR2 is SYDVKM. The CDR3 DNA sequence: TGTGCCAGCAGGGGACTGATTAGCAATCAGCCCCAGCATTTT. This translates into CASRGLISNQPQHF.

The rearrangement uses TRBV7-2 and TRBJ2-1, with 11 nucleotides matching TRBD1. Germline trimming cut 1 base from V and 7 bases from J; bases unmatched to any gene: 3. The germline gives CDR1 SGHTA, CDR2 FQGNSA. The CDR3 is 15 amino acids. CDR3 nucleotide sequence: TGTGCCAGCAGCTTAGATGGGACAGGGGGGAATGAGCAGTTCTTC. It yields the protein CASSLDGTGGNEQFF.

The V call is TRBV7-6, the J call TRBJ1-1, with D perhaps TRBD1 (6 bases). The CDR3 length is 17 residues. Germline V CDR1 and CDR2: SGHVS, FNYEAQ. Trimming pared 0 bases from V and 0 bases from J, leaving 14 bases between. The CDR3 DNA sequence: TGTGCCAGCAGCTTAGCCCCACAGGGCTCCATGAACACTGAAGCTTTCTTT. Translated: CASSLAPQGSMNTEAFF.

The CDR3, as DNA: TGTGCCTGGAGTGTACTGTGGGGAGCGGGAGAGCAGTACTTC. Its protein product is CAWSVLWGAGEQYF. The chain recombines TRBV30 with TRBJ2-7; 7 bases line up with TRBD2. V dropped 0 bases and J dropped 7; count of bases not matched to a gene: 9. CDR1 and CDR2 (germline): GTSNPN, SVGIG (reference sequence). CDR3 size: 14 residues.

This chain joins TRBV30 and TRBJ2-7; no reliable D call. Germline V gives CDR1 GTSNPN, CDR2 SVGIG (reference sequence). This CDR3 has 12 amino acids. V lost 4 bases to trimming and J lost 7 bases, with 14 bases between them. The chain's CDR3 is CAWNLSPGEQYF. In DNA, the CDR3 is TGTGCCTGGAATCTCTCCCCGGGTGAGCAGTACTTC.

The V call is TRBV5-1, the J call TRBJ2-6; D call uncertain. Germline assignment: CDR1 SGHRS and CDR2 YFSETQ. V gave up 0 bases and J gave up 1 base, with 14 bases separating them. This CDR3 spans 18 amino acids. CDR3 sequence reads: CASSLVPGSGSGANVLTF. CDR3 DNA: TGCGCCAGCAGCTTGGTGCCGGGTAGTGGGTCTGGGGCCAACGTCCTGACTTTC.